A single sample is the source of the 29 T cell receptor beta chains below, sequenced in a study of PD-L1 blockade in urothelial cancer (dated by TCRdb to between 2016 and 2019). Library method: the immunoSEQ multiplex PCR assay. TCRdb mirrors the immuneACCESS table, restricted to in-frame sequences. Some clones are absent from its copies; in checked studies, under half trace to an unresolved V gene, and the reason for the others is unknown. The sample table records about 74,000 clones; around 90% of these occur just once. 3.5% to 5% of the sample is held by the ten biggest clonotypes. What the time point label conveys for this sample: pretreatment peripheral blood. The specimen comprised PBMCs, sampled around atezolizumab (anti-PD-L1) treatment. The receptor source for this set is a man between 65 and 85 years old with urothelial cancer.

The chain employs TRBV5-1 and TRBJ2-2, with 9 bases that match TRBD1. The V segment lost 0 bases and the J segment 4 bases; nucleotides outside the gene matches: 4. CDR1 is SGHRS and CDR2 is YFSETQ in the germline V gene. The CDR3 runs 16 residues. CDR3 bases: TGCGCCAGCAGCTTGGGGACAGGGGTGGTCACCGGGGAGCTGTTTTTT. Its protein product is CASSLGTGVVTGELFF.

The CDR3 protein is CASRGQTLDNQPQHF. The CDR3 bases are TGTGCCAGCAGGGGACAGACCCTCGACAATCAGCCCCAGCATTTT. This chain links TRBV6-1 with TRBJ1-5; 7 bases match TRBD1. The CDR3 contains 15 residues. Unmatched junction bases numbered 8, after V lost 6 bases and J lost 3 bases. CDR1 and CDR2 (germline): MNHNS, SASEGT.

This clone was found a few times. The V gene is TRBV6-1, the J gene TRBJ1-3; no clear D gene. V dropped 4 bases and J dropped 0 bases, with 10 bases sitting between them. The CDR3 loop spans 15 amino acids. Germline V gene lookup returns CDR1 MNHNS and CDR2 SASEGT. The CDR3 loop reads CASSVPLFSGNTIYF. CDR3 sequence (DNA): TGTGCCAGCAGTGTCCCCCTATTCTCTGGAAACACCATATATTTT.

This clone showed up just a few times. The CDR3 nucleotides are TGCGCCAGCAGCCGCGGCGGTAGCGGGACGGGATACGAGCAGTACTTC. Its translation: CASSRGGSGTGYEQYF. The V call is TRBV4-1, the J call TRBJ2-7; TRBD2 aligns across 8 bases. V lost 4 bases, J lost 4 bases, and 12 bases stayed unmatched. This CDR3 is built from 16 residues. The germline V gene has CDR1 MGHRA and CDR2 YSYEKL.

This clone was counted a few times. The CDR3 reads CATSRGTSGKRHEQYF. CDR3 DNA: TGTGCCACCAGCAGAGGAACTAGCGGGAAGCGACACGAGCAGTACTTC. The rearrangement links TRBV15 to TRBJ2-7; 10 positions agree with TRBD2. There are 16 residues in the CDR3. Germline trimming cut 1 base from V and 5 bases from J; bases unmatched to any gene: 8. Per the germline V gene, CDR1 is LNHNV and CDR2 is YYDKDF (reference sequence).

This chain connects TRBV9 to TRBJ1-2; a possible D gene is TRBD1 (5 bases). V was clipped by 5 bases and J by 0 bases, with 14 bases between them. Per the germline V gene, CDR1 is SGDLS and CDR2 is YYNGEE. This CDR3 is 15 amino acids long. CDR3 amino acids: CASRGGGQTNYGYTF. The CDR3 bases are TGTGCCAGCAGGGGGGGTGGCCAGACTAACTATGGCTACACCTTC.

The genes are TRBV28 and TRBJ2-2, with D tentatively TRBD1 (6 bases). The germline CDR1 and CDR2 sequences are MDHEN and SYDVKM. Trimming stripped 4 bases from V and 7 bases from J, with 13 bases between. The CDR3 length is 14 residues. CDR3 bases: TGTGCCAGCAGTTCGAGGGGGAGTGGCGGGGAGCTGTTTTTT. Amino acids: CASSSRGSGGELFF.

CDR3 loop: CASSLMGRTDTQYF. The CDR3 coding sequence is TGTGCCAGCAGTTTAATGGGGCGCACAGATACGCAGTATTTT. V gene TRBV28 combines with J gene TRBJ2-3; D possibly corresponds to TRBD1 (5 bases). V gave up 2 bases and J gave up 1 base, with 7 bases separating them. The CDR3 consists of 14 residues. Germline lookup yields CDR1 MDHEN and CDR2 SYDVKM.

V usage is TRBV6-5 and J usage is TRBJ2-1; D perhaps matches TRBD2 (7 bases). The CDR3 consists of 15 residues. Trimming stripped 6 bases from V and 4 bases from J, with 16 bases between. Looked up from germline, CDR1 is MNHEY and CDR2 is SVGAGI. CDR3 in DNA: TGTGCCAGCAGCCCGGGGAGGGGGTTGTACAATGAGCAGTTCTTC. This translates into CASSPGRGLYNEQFF.

V usage is TRBV28 and J usage is TRBJ1-4; TRBD1 might be the D (6 bases). Trimming pared 5 bases from V and 6 bases from J, leaving 16 bases between. Per the germline V gene, CDR1 is MDHEN and CDR2 is SYDVKM. The length of the CDR3 is 15 residues. The CDR3 spells CASSQMNRVDEKLFF. The CDR3 region has the DNA TGTGCCAGCAGTCAAATGAACAGGGTTGATGAAAAACTGTTTTTT.

This chain connects TRBV2 to TRBJ2-3; 7 bases fit TRBD2. The CDR3 sequence is 15 residues long. From germline, CDR1 is SNHLY and CDR2 FYNNEI. Unmatched junction bases numbered 8, after V lost 5 bases and J lost 3 bases. The CDR3 nucleotides are TGTGCCAGCAGTTCGACTAGCCGGGGAACAGATACGCAGTATTTT. Residues: CASSSTSRGTDTQYF.

The chain has TRBV19 and TRBJ1-5, with D unresolved. V lost 3 bases to trimming and J lost 4 bases, with 10 bases between them. Germline CDR1 is LNHDA and CDR2 is SQIVND (reference sequence). CDR3 length: 14 residues. The CDR3 region has the DNA TGTGCCAGTAGTATTCCGCAGGTTAATCAGCCCCAGCATTTT. It is translated as CASSIPQVNQPQHF.

A note on this clone: One end of the junction varies from germline; a read error may be responsible. The chain is built from TRBV5-8 and TRBJ2-7; D might be TRBD1 (6 bases). From germline, CDR1 is SGHTS and CDR2 YDEGEE. This CDR3 is 15 amino acids long. The CDR3 region has the DNA TGTGCCAGCAGCTTACGATTAGGGGGTCAAGGACATAGGGAATTC. This encodes CASSLRLGGQGHREF. The full variable domain, completed using reference TRBV5-8 and TRBJ2-7, is EAGVTQSPTHLIKTRGQQATLRCSPISGHTSVYWYQQALGLGLQFLLWYDEGEERNRGNFPPRFSGRQFPNYSSELNVNALELEDSALYLCASSLRLGGQGHREFGPGTRLTVT.

The rearrangement links TRBV5-1 to TRBJ2-1; possibly TRBD1 for D (5 bases). The CDR3 consists of 14 residues. CDR1 and CDR2 (germline): SGHRS, YFSETQ. Between the trimmed V and J ends, which lost 0 bases and 8 bases, there was a span of 12 bases. CDR3 DNA sequence: TGCGCCAGCAGCTTGGTCAGGGCCCAGGATGAGCAGTTCTTC. Its translation is CASSLVRAQDEQFF. Looking up the rest from reference TRBV5-1 and TRBJ2-1 gives the full variable domain: KAGVTQTPRYLIKTRGQQVTLSCSPISGHRSVSWYQQTPGQGLQFLFEYFSETQRNKGNFPGRFSGRQFSNSRSEMNVSTLELGDSALYLCASSLVRAQDEQFFGPGTRLTVL.

This chain joins TRBV11-2 and TRBJ2-5; TRBD2 is a possible D gene (5 bases). Trimming left V 0 bases short and J 4 bases short, with 12 bases between. The CDR3 covers 15 residues. The germline gives CDR1 SGHAT, CDR2 FQNNGV. DNA for the CDR3: TGTGCCAGCAGCTTAGAGGGAGCTATGTTAGAGACCCAGTACTTC. Translated: CASSLEGAMLETQYF.

This clone was counted between two and nine times. DNA of the CDR3: TGCGCCAGCAGCTCCGCAGGGGCTGGGGCCAACGTCCTGACTTTC. Encoded protein: CASSSAGAGANVLTF. The rearrangement joins TRBV5-1 to TRBJ2-6; possibly TRBD1 for D (6 bases). Trimming cost V 3 bases and J 2 bases, with 9 bases left between them. This CDR3 region has 15 residues. CDR1 and CDR2 from the germline V gene are SGHRS and YFSETQ.

For the CDR3, the DNA is TGTGCCAGCAGCTTAGCCTCAGCGGGGACTAGTCGGCAGTATTTT. Translation gives CASSLASAGTSRQYF. The chain recombines TRBV7-9 with TRBJ2-3, with TRBD2 matching over 8 bases. This CDR3 contains 15 residues. Germline trimming cut 0 bases from V and 11 bases from J; bases unmatched to any gene: 10. CDR1 SEHNR and CDR2 FQNEAQ come from the germline V gene (reference sequence).

The chain carries TRBV19 and TRBJ1-5; a possible D gene is TRBD1 (6 bases). With 6 bases removed from V and 5 bases from J, the gap between germline ends came to 14 bases. Germline CDR1 LNHDA, CDR2 SQIVND (reference sequence). The CDR3 covers 14 residues. In DNA, the CDR3 is TGTGCCAGTAGCCCCGACAGGTTGGATCAGCCCCAGCATTTT. Protein sequence: CASSPDRLDQPQHF. The full variable domain, its missing parts supplied by reference TRBV19 and TRBJ1-5, is DGGITQSPKYLFRKEGQNVTLSCEQNLNHDAMYWYRQDPGQGLRLIYYSQIVNDFQKGDIAEGYSVSREKKESFPLTVTSAQKNPTAFYLCASSPDRLDQPQHFGDGTRLSIL.

The chain uses TRBV6-5 and TRBJ2-2; 7 bases align to TRBD1. Germline values: CDR1 MNHEY, CDR2 SVGAGI. The CDR3 contains 15 residues. Germline trimming cut 6 bases from V and 4 bases from J; bases unmatched to any gene: 8. The CDR3 protein is CASSSPGQSTGELFF. The CDR3 DNA is TGTGCCAGCAGCTCACCGGGACAGAGCACCGGGGAGCTGTTTTTT.

The rearrangement links TRBV6-5 to TRBJ1-2; TRBD1 might be the D (5 bases). Trimming took off 2 bases at V and 5 bases at J, with 12 bases between the two ends. The CDR3 extends over 14 amino acids. Looked up from germline, CDR1 is MNHEY and CDR2 is SVGAGI. The CDR3 DNA sequence: TGTGCCAGCAGTTACAATCAGGGCAGATATGGCTACACCTTC. This translates into CASSYNQGRYGYTF.

This clone was picked up one time. The chain joins TRBV5-1 to TRBJ2-7, with a possible D match to TRBD1 (6 bases). CDR1 and CDR2 from the germline V gene are SGHRS and YFSETQ. V was cut by 0 bases and J by 3 bases, with 13 bases left in between. CDR3 length: 15 amino acids. CDR3 bases: TGCGCCAGCAGCTTGGACGGACAGATCGGCTACGAGCAGTACTTC. Translation: CASSLDGQIGYEQYF.

V gene TRBV5-1 combines with J gene TRBJ2-2, with 7 nucleotides matching TRBD1. Germline CDR1 is SGHRS and CDR2 is YFSETQ. The CDR3 contains 15 residues. J lost 4 bases, V lost 4 bases, and 7 bases had no gene match. The CDR3 loop reads CASSLWTGGTGELFF. CDR3 sequence (DNA): TGCGCCAGCAGCCTCTGGACAGGTGGCACCGGGGAGCTGTTTTTT.

The chain carries TRBV6-6 and TRBJ2-7; D is possibly TRBD2 (5 bases). The germline V gene has CDR1 MNHNY and CDR2 SVGAGI (reference sequence). The CDR3 totals 12 residues. Trimming pared 0 bases from V and 7 bases from J, leaving 7 bases between. In nucleotides, the CDR3 is TGTGCCAGCAGTTACTCGAGAGGGGAGCAGTACTTC. Amino acid sequence: CASSYSRGEQYF.

This clone occurred a few times. The V and J genes are TRBV7-9 and TRBJ2-2, with 9 bases fitting TRBD2. Per the germline V gene, CDR1 is SEHNR and CDR2 is FQNEAQ (reference sequence). J gave up 7 bases and V 3 bases, and 6 bases lay outside the gene matches. The CDR3 runs to 15 residues. CDR3 sequence (DNA): TGTGCCAGCAGCTTCACGCTAGCGGGACACGGGGAGCTGTTTTTT. Translation gives CASSFTLAGHGELFF. The complete variable domain, with remaining parts taken from reference TRBV7-9 and TRBJ2-2, reads DTGVSQNPRHKITKRGQNVTFRCDPISEHNRLYWYRQTLGQGPEFLTYFQNEAQLEKSRLLSDRFSAERPKGSFSTLEIQRTEQGDSAMYLCASSFTLAGHGELFFGEGSRLTVL.

This chain links TRBV6-5 with TRBJ2-7, with 7 nucleotides matching TRBD2. This CDR3 comprises 15 residues. Looked up from germline, CDR1 is MNHEY and CDR2 is SVGAGI. Trimming removed 5 bases from V and 3 bases from J; junction bases left unmatched: 10. The CDR3 sequence: CASSGEGPSYYEQYF. CDR3 sequence (DNA): TGTGCCAGCAGTGGGGAGGGGCCGTCCTACTACGAGCAGTACTTC.

The chain joins TRBV5-1 to TRBJ2-1; no firm D call. Trimming took 3 bases from V and 0 from J, leaving 16 bases between them. The V gene's germline CDR1 is SGHRS and CDR2 YFSETQ. The CDR3 contains 17 residues. CDR3 sequence (DNA): TGCGCCAGCAGCTCTGGTGATGTGACACTCTCCTACAATGAGCAGTTCTTC. The encoded protein is CASSSGDVTLSYNEQFF. Using reference TRBV5-1 and TRBJ2-1 for the parts outside the CDR3, the full variable domain is KAGVTQTPRYLIKTRGQQVTLSCSPISGHRSVSWYQQTPGQGLQFLFEYFSETQRNKGNFPGRFSGRQFSNSRSEMNVSTLELGDSALYLCASSSGDVTLSYNEQFFGPGTRLTVL.

This clone was seen once. The chain couples TRBV27 to TRBJ2-6, with 8 bases aligning to TRBD1. V lost 4 bases and J lost 0; bases outside the gene matches: 14. This CDR3 is 20 amino acids long. From germline, CDR1 is MNHEY and CDR2 SMNVEV (reference sequence). The CDR3 loop is CASSSTPGTGFLSGANVLTF. CDR3 sequence (DNA): TGTGCCAGCAGTTCCACCCCCGGGACAGGATTCCTCTCTGGGGCCAACGTCCTGACTTTC.

The V gene is TRBV7-8, the J gene TRBJ1-3, with 8 nucleotides matching TRBD1. Unmatched junction bases numbered 15, after V lost 5 bases and J lost 0 bases. The CDR3 loop spans 19 amino acids. Germline-derived CDR1 and CDR2 are SGHVS and FQNEAQ. The CDR3, as DNA: TGTGCCAGCAGCCCGCTACAGTCAGGGGGCGGACGCTCTGGAAACACCATATATTTT. Translating it yields CASSPLQSGGGRSGNTIYF.

This clone was seen more than once but under ten times. The chain combines TRBV6-4 with TRBJ2-1; the D gene is possibly TRBD1 (6 bases). Trimming left V 10 bases short and J 6 bases short, with 16 bases between. The V gene's germline CDR1 is MRHNA and CDR2 SNTAGT. The CDR3 contains 13 residues. The CDR3 bases are TGTGCCACTGCGAGGGGGATAGGCAATGAGCAGTTCTTC. The encoded protein is CATARGIGNEQFF.